The rows below give T cell receptor beta chains drawn from one sample of a study of human T cells and chemical hapten exposure. TCRdb independently ran MiXCR on the 5' RACE reads; one entry per CDR3 protein. This table holds approximately 140,000 distinct CDR3 sequences, 4.1% found once. All receptors derive from a female donor in good health. CDR3s include the opening cysteine and the closing phenylalanine or tryptophan. D genes are given only for firm matches. Part of the rows lack a size; the others show once, few, many or a class for expanded clones.

d_gene | j_gene | len | v_gene | abundance | CDR3nt | CDR3aa
. | TRBJ2-7 | 12 | TRBV18 | many | TGTGCCAGCTCACCGACGGGGGACGAGCAGTACTTC | CASSPTGDEQYF
. | TRBJ1-5 | 16 | TRBV20-1 | many | TGCAGTGCTAGAGGAGGGGTCGGGTACGGCAATCAGCCCCAGCATTTT | CSARGGVGYGNQPQHF
. | TRBJ1-1 | 17 | TRBV5-1 | many | TGCGCCAGCAGCTTGGCCCGGTCAAAATCAGCGAACACTGAAGCTTTCTTT | CASSLARSKSANTEAFF
. | TRBJ1-4 | 15 | TRBV5-1 | . | TGCGCCAGCAGCCAGCAGGGTTTGGGTAATGAAAAACTGTTTTTT | CASSQQGLGNEKLFF
. | TRBJ1-4 | 14 | TRBV29-1 | many | TGCAGCGGGAAGGACGGAGGGGTGGATGAAAAACTGTTTTTT | CSGKDGGVDEKLFF
. | TRBJ1-4 | 14 | TRBV5-1 | many | TGCGCCAGCAGCCTGAGGGATATGAATGAAAAACTGTTTTTT | CASSLRDMNEKLFF
. | TRBJ2-3 | 15 | TRBV5-1 | few | TGCGCCAGCAGACCCCGGCAGCTACGCACAGATACGCAGTATTTT | CASRPRQLRTDTQYF
. | TRBJ2-7 | 15 | TRBV25-1 | many | TGTGCCAGCAGTGTGTTGCAGGCCCTGAGTTACGAGCAGTACTTC | CASSVLQALSYEQYF
TRBD1 | TRBJ1-3 | 16 | TRBV7-9 | many | TGTGCCAGCAGCTTAGACCGGGACAGCTCTGGAAACACCATATATTTT | CASSLDRDSSGNTIYF
. | TRBJ1-2 | 17 | TRBV20-1 | many | TGCAGTGCCGCTAGGTTGGGCAGCGCCCTAGCTAACTATGGCTACACCTTC | CSAARLGSALANYGYTF
. | TRBJ2-7 | 14 | TRBV18 | many | TGTGCCAGCTCACTCGAGGCAGATATCTACGAGCAGTACTTC | CASSLEADIYEQYF
TRBD2 | TRBJ2-3 | 14 | TRBV11-2 | many | TGTGCCAGCGGGACTAGAGCTAGCACAGATACGCAGTATTTT | CASGTRASTDTQYF
. | TRBJ1-1 | 13 | TRBV2 | many | TGTGCCAGCAGTCTCAATGGGGATACTGAAGCTTTCTTT | CASSLNGDTEAFF
. | TRBJ1-2 | 13 | TRBV10-3 | . | TGTGCCATCAGTCTGGACACGGGATATGGCTACACCTTC | CAISLDTGYGYTF
. | TRBJ2-7 | 14 | TRBV10-3 | many | TGTGCCATCAGTGCGGAGACAGAGATAGGGGAGCAGTACTTC | CAISAETEIGEQYF
. | TRBJ2-3 | 14 | TRBV6-6 | many | TGTGCCAGCAGTTACAGAGTAGGCACAGATACGCAGTATTTT | CASSYRVGTDTQYF
. | TRBJ2-1 | 12 | TRBV12-3/TRBV12-4 | many | TGTGCCAGCAGTTTAATCGGGCGAGAGCAGTTCTTC | CASSLIGREQFF
TRBD1 | TRBJ1-1 | 16 | TRBV18 | few | TGTGCCAGCTCATCCCGACAGGGACGGCGCGACACTGAAGCTTTCTTT | CASSSRQGRRDTEAFF
. | TRBJ1-1 | 15 | TRBV29-1 | few | TGCAGCGTTGCCGGGGGGAGAGTCATGAACACTGAAGCTTTCTTT | CSVAGGRVMNTEAFF
. | TRBJ1-6 | 16 | TRBV5-5 | . | TGTGCCAGCCTCGGGGAGGGTCCGAACTATAATGCACCCCTCCACTTT | CASLGEGPNYNAPLHF
. | TRBJ2-1 | 19 | TRBV2 | many | TGTGCCAGCAGGGATCCCCCGGGGGGCAGGACGAGCTCCTACAATGAGCAGTTCTTC | CASRDPPGGRTSSYNEQFF
. | TRBJ1-6 | 14 | TRBV13 | many | TGTGCCAGCAGCTTAGGGACAACGAATTCACCCCTCCACTTT | CASSLGTTNSPLHF
. | TRBJ1-1 | 14 | TRBV4-1 | many | TGCGCCAGCAGCCAGGTACCAGGGGCGGCTGAAGCTTTCTTT | CASSQVPGAAEAFF
TRBD2 | TRBJ2-3 | 16 | TRBV20-1 | . | TGCAGTGCTAACCCTAGCGGGGGGGCTCGGGCAGATACGCAGTATTTT | CSANPSGGARADTQYF
. | TRBJ2-1 | 17 | TRBV19 | many | TGTGCCAGTAACGGCATGAGGGGGGCAGAGAATTACAATGAGCAGTTCTTC | CASNGMRGAENYNEQFF
TRBD2 | TRBJ2-2 | 15 | TRBV6-5 | . | TGTGCCAGCACCCCCGAGGGCGGGGGGGTCGGGGAGCTGTTTTTT | CASTPEGGGVGELFF
TRBD2 | TRBJ2-4 | 17 | TRBV12-3/TRBV12-4 | many | TGTGCCAGCAGCCCTACGGGAGGGGCTGGAGCCAAAAACATTCAGTACTTC | CASSPTGGAGAKNIQYF
. | TRBJ1-6 | 14 | TRBV9 | many | TGTGCCAGCAGCGCAGACAGCCGGAATTCACCCCTCCACTTT | CASSADSRNSPLHF
. | TRBJ1-6 | 15 | TRBV3-1 | many | TGTGCCAGCAGCCCCCAGGGACCCTATAATTCACCCCTCCACTTT | CASSPQGPYNSPLHF
. | TRBJ2-3 | 15 | TRBV2 | many | TGTGCCAGCAGTGTCTTGGCGGGGTCCACAGATACGCAGTATTTT | CASSVLAGSTDTQYF
TRBD1 | TRBJ1-2 | 13 | TRBV5-5 | many | TGTGCCAGCAGCTTTACAGGGGTGAATGGCTACACCTTC | CASSFTGVNGYTF
TRBD1 | TRBJ2-6 | 16 | TRBV27 | many | TGTGCCAGCAGTCTCCGGACAGGGTCTGGGGCCAACGTCCTGACTTTC | CASSLRTGSGANVLTF
. | TRBJ1-2 | 13 | TRBV10-3 | many | TGTGCCATCAGTGATCGGGTAGGGGATGGCTACACCTTC | CAISDRVGDGYTF
TRBD1 | TRBJ1-5 | 15 | TRBV27 | many | TGTGCCAGCAGTTTGACAGGGGGCCCCAATCAGCCCCAGCATTTT | CASSLTGGPNQPQHF
. | TRBJ2-1 | 13 | TRBV19 | many | TGTGCCAGTAGTATAGCGGGACTGCACGGGCAGTTCTTC | CASSIAGLHGQFF
TRBD1 | TRBJ1-1 | 15 | TRBV4-3 | many | TGCGCCAGCAGCCAAGAGGACAGGGGTAATACTGAAGCTTTCTTT | CASSQEDRGNTEAFF
. | TRBJ2-1 | 12 | TRBV10-3 | few | TGTGCCATCAGTGAGAGGGTTCGGGAGCAGTTCTTC | CAISERVREQFF
TRBD1 | TRBJ2-3 | 17 | TRBV28 | many | TGTGCCAGCAGTTGGCCTCTAACAGGGGCCCCCACAGATACGCAGTATTTT | CASSWPLTGAPTDTQYF
. | TRBJ1-2 | 15 | TRBV3-1 | many | TGTGCCAGCAGCCAAGTTGGCCAGGCCAACTATGGCTACACCTTC | CASSQVGQANYGYTF
TRBD2 | TRBJ2-3 | 16 | TRBV9 | many | TGTGCCAGCAGCGATAGACTAGCGCTTAGCACAGATACGCAGTATTTT | CASSDRLALSTDTQYF
. | TRBJ1-2 | 14 | TRBV3-1 | many | TGTGCCAGCAGCCTTCAACCTAGCGCAAGGGGCTACACCTTC | CASSLQPSARGYTF
. | TRBJ2-7 | 14 | TRBV19 | many | TGTGCCAGTAGACCAGCGGGTGAAGGGTACGAGCAGTACTTC | CASRPAGEGYEQYF
TRBD2 | TRBJ2-3 | 19 | TRBV20-1 | many | TGCAGTGCTAGAGATATGCTCGGGATAGCGGGGGGGAGCGCAGATACGCAGTATTTT | CSARDMLGIAGGSADTQYF
. | TRBJ2-7 | 15 | TRBV6-2/TRBV6-3 | many | TGTGCCAGCAGCCGAGGAGGGAGTCTGGCCTACGAGCAGTACTTC | CASSRGGSLAYEQYF
TRBD1 | TRBJ2-7 | 17 | TRBV18 | many | TGTGCCAGCTCACCACCGGCGGGGGACAGGGCGTCCTACGAGCAGTACTTC | CASSPPAGDRASYEQYF
. | TRBJ2-6 | 15 | TRBV7-9 | medium-sized | TGTGCCAGCAGCACCCAGGTCTCTGGGGCCAACGTCCTGACTTTC | CASSTQVSGANVLTF
. | TRBJ2-1 | 17 | TRBV18 | many | TGTGCCAGCTCACCGTCGGGGAAGACTTGGGGGAAGGATGAGCAGTTCTTC | CASSPSGKTWGKDEQFF
TRBD2 | TRBJ2-5 | 14 | TRBV7-2 | many | TGTGCCAGCAGCTTAGGGAGCGGGGGCGAGACCCAGTACTTC | CASSLGSGGETQYF
TRBD1 | TRBJ1-1 | 15 | TRBV5-1 | many | TGCGCCAGCATCCCCACACCCGGGACAGCTACTGAAGCTTTCTTT | CASIPTPGTATEAFF
TRBD2 | TRBJ2-5 | 16 | TRBV4-2 | few | TGTGCCAGCAGCCAAGGTCCAGGGAGGGGCCAAGAGACCCAGTACTTC | CASSQGPGRGQETQYF
. | TRBJ2-1 | 14 | TRBV29-1 | many | TGCAGCGTTTTGGGAGGGGGGCCTTACAATGAGCAGTTCTTC | CSVLGGGPYNEQFF
. | TRBJ1-5 | 16 | TRBV7-9 | many | TGTGCCAGCAGCTTTGGGACTGACTTCGGCAATCAGCCCCAGCATTTT | CASSFGTDFGNQPQHF
. | TRBJ1-2 | 17 | TRBV5-5 | many | TGTGCCAGCAGCCCGGGACACTTCGTATCTACCAACTATGGCTACACCTTC | CASSPGHFVSTNYGYTF
. | TRBJ1-4 | 15 | TRBV18 | many | TGTGCCAGCTCACCACCAAGAGGCCTTAATGAAAAACTGTTTTTT | CASSPPRGLNEKLFF
TRBD2 | TRBJ2-5 | 15 | TRBV4-3 | many | TGCGCCAGCAGCCCTAGCGGGGGGGCCGCAGAGACCCAGTACTTC | CASSPSGGAAETQYF
. | TRBJ2-7 | 13 | TRBV6-1 | few | TGTGCCAGCAGGATGGGCAGCTCCTACGAGCAGTACTTC | CASRMGSSYEQYF
. | TRBJ1-5 | 13 | TRBV7-6 | many | TGTGCCAGCAGCTTGGACGAAGCTCAGCCCCAGCATTTT | CASSLDEAQPQHF
. | TRBJ2-7 | 14 | TRBV29-1 | few | TGCAGCGTTGAATTCGGCGTACAGAGCGACGAGCAGTACTTC | CSVEFGVQSDEQYF
. | TRBJ1-5 | 13 | TRBV12-3/TRBV12-4 | many | TGTGCCAGCAGTTTAGTAGAGGATCAGCCCCAGCATTTT | CASSLVEDQPQHF